This TCR beta chain was documented in a study of blood T cell repertoires in COVID-19. Authors' methods: Nucleated cell number was recorded as an estimate derived from reference gene primer amplification. Assay: immunoSEQ multiplex PCR; the TCRdb copy retains only in-frame clones and omits some. V, J and clone size reflect that table, while D and trimming were determined from the DNA. Of some 9,300 clones listed, around 84% were seen once; the top ten hold 10%. Trimming removed 1 base from V and 8 bases from J; junction bases left unmatched: 1. The CDR3 extends over 13 amino acids. Looked up from germline, CDR1 is SGHVS and CDR2 is FQNEAQ.

Sequenced input: peripheral blood. The TCR sequence derives from a human donor in a cohort sampled during active COVID-19. The genes are TRBV7-8 and TRBJ2-1; 8 positions agree with TRBD1. The CDR3 DNA sequence: TGTGCCAGCAGCTTAGTGGGACAGGATGAGCAGTTCTTC. The encoded protein is CASSLVGQDEQFF.